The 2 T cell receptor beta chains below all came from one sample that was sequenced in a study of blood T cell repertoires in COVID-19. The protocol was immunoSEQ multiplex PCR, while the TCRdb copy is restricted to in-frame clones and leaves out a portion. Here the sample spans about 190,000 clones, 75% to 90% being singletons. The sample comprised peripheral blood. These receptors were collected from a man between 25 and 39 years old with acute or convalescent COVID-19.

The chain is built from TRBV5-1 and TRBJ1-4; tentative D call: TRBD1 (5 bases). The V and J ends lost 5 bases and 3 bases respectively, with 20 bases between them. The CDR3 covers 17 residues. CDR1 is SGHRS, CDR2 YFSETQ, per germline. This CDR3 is CASSPDVKTAPNEKLFF. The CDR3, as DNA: TGCGCCAGCAGTCCGGACGTTAAGACAGCCCCTAATGAAAAACTGTTTTTT.

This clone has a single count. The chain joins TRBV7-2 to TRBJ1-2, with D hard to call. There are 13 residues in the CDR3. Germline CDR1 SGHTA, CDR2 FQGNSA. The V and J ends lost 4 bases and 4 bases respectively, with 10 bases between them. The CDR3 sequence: CASSYRESYGYTF. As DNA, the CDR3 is TGTGCCAGCAGCTACCGGGAGTCCTATGGCTACACCTTC.